The present TCR beta chain was sequenced within a study of OX40 agonist ivuxolimab in advanced cancers. About the research overall: Ivuxolimab, an agonist antibody against OX40 (CD134), was given to patients.

Findings of the study overall: In the 0.1 to 3.0 mg/kg range, CD4+ and CD8+ blood T cells had expanded clonally by week 6.

The V end was cut by 0 bases, the J end by 8 bases, with 19 bases between. The germline V gene has CDR1 MGHRA and CDR2 YSYEKL. The CDR3 extends over 16 amino acids. TCRdb's table, derived via immunoSEQ multiplex PCR, lists solely in-frame clones and lacks some. Here the sample spans roughly 120,000 clones, 80% to 90% being singletons. As for this clone: Its cognate antigen is unknown.

This rearrangement joins TRBV4-1 to TRBJ1-2; no definite D call. The source material was CD4+ or CD8+ T cells sorted from blood, sampled in a trial of the OX40 agonist ivuxolimab. The TCR sequence derives from an adult with an advanced solid tumor such as melanoma, head and neck, liver or kidney cancer. CDR3 residues: CASSQDSDPLGYGYTF. The CDR3 nucleotides read TGCGCCAGCAGCCAAGACTCTGACCCCCTGGGATACGGCTACACCTTC.